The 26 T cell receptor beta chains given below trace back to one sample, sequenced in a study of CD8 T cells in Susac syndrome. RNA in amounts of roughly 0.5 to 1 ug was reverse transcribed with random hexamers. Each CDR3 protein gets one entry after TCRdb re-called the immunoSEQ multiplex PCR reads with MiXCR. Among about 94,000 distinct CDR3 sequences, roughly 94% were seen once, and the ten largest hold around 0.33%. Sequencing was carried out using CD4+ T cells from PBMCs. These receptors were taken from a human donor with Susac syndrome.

The CDR3, as DNA: TGCAGCGTTAAGCGAGGGGGCGGATCCTACGAGCAGTACTTC. Its translation is CSVKRGGGSYEQYF. The V call is TRBV29-1, the J call TRBJ2-7; 7 nucleotides match TRBD1. J gave up 1 base and V 5 bases, and 8 bases lay outside the gene matches. The CDR3 extends over 14 amino acids. The germline CDR1 and CDR2 sequences are SQVTM and ANQGSEA.

The chain's CDR3 is CASSPAFIEAFF. The CDR3 DNA reads TGTGCCAGCAGTCCCGCGTTCATTGAAGCTTTCTTT. V usage is TRBV28 and J usage is TRBJ1-1, with D unresolved. The CDR3 has 12 amino acids. V lost 5 bases, J lost 7 bases, and 11 bases lay in between. Per germline, CDR1 MDHEN and CDR2 SYDVKM.

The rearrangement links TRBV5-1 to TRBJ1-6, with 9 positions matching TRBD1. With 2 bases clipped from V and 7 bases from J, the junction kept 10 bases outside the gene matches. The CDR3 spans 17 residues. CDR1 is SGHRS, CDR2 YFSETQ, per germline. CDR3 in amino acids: CASSLSEDRGENSPLHF. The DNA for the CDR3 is TGCGCCAGCAGCTTAAGTGAGGACAGGGGAGAGAATTCACCCCTCCACTTT.

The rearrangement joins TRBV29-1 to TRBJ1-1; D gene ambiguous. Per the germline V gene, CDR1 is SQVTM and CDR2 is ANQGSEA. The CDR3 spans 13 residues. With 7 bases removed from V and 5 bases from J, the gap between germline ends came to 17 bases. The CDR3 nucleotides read TGCAGCGCCGCGACCCGGGGAGGGACTGAAGCTTTCTTT. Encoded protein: CSAATRGGTEAFF.

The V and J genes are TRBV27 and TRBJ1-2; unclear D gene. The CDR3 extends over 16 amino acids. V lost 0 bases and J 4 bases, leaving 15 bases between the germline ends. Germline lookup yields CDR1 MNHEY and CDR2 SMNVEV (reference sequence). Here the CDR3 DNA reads TGTGCCAGCAGTTTATCTGTCAGTACCTCAGCCTATGGCTACACCTTC. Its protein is CASSLSVSTSAYGYTF.

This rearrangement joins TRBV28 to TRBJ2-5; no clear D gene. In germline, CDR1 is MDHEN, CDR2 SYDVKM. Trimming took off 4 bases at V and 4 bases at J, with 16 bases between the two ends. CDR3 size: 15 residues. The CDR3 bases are TGTGCCAGCAGTTCGATGAGCGTTCTTAGAGAGACCCAGTACTTC. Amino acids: CASSSMSVLRETQYF.

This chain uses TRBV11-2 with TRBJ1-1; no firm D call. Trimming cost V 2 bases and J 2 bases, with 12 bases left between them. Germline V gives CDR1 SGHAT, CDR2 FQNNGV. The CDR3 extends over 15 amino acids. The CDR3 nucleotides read TGTGCCAGCAGCTTATGGGCGACTGCCAACACTGAAGCTTTCTTT. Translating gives CASSLWATANTEAFF.

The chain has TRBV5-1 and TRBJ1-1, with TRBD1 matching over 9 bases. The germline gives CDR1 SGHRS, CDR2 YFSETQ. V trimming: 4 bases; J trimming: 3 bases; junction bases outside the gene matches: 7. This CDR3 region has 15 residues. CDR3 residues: CASSTIGQGHTEAFF. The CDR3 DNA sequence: TGCGCCAGCAGCACGATAGGACAGGGGCACACTGAAGCTTTCTTT.

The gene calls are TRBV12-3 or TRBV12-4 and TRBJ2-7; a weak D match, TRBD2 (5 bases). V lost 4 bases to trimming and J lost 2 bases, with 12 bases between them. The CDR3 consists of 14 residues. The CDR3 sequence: CASSWRTSTYEQYF. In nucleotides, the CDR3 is TGTGCCAGCAGTTGGAGGACTTCCACCTACGAGCAGTACTTC.

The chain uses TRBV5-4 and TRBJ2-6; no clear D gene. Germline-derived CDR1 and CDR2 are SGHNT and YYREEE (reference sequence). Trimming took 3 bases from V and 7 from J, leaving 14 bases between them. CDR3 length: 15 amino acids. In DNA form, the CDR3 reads TGTGCCAGCAGCTCTGCAGCCATACAAGCCAACGTCCTGACTTTC. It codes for CASSSAAIQANVLTF. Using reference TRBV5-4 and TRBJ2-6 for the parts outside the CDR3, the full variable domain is ETGVTQSPTHLIKTRGQQVTLRCSSQSGHNTVSWYQQALGQGPQFIFQYYREEENGRGNFPPRFSGLQFPNYSSELNVNALELDDSALYLCASSSAAIQANVLTFGAGSRLTVL.

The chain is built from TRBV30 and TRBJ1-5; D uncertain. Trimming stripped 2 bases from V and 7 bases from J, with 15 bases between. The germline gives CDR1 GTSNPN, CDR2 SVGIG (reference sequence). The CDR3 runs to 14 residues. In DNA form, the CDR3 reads TGTGCCTGGAGTCTGCCGGGGTACGGCCAGCCCCAGCATTTT. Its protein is CAWSLPGYGQPQHF.

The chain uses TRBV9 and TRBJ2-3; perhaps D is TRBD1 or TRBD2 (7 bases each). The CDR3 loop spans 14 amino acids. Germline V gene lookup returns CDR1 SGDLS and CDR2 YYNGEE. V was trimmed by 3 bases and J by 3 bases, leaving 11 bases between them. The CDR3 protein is CASSGQGGTDTQYF. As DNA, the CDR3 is TGTGCCAGCAGCGGACAGGGAGGGACAGATACGCAGTATTTT.

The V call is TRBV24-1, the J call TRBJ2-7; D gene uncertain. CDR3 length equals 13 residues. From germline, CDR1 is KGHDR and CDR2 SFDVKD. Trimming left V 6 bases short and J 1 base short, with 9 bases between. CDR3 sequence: CATSRVVSYEQYF. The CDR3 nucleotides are TGTGCCACCAGTAGGGTGGTATCCTACGAGCAGTACTTC.

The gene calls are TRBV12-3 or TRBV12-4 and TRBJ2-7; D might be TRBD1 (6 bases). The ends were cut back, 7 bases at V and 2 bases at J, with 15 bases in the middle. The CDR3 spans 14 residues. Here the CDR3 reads CASTQETGPYEQYF. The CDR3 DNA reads TGTGCCAGCACCCAAGAAACAGGGCCCTACGAGCAGTACTTC.

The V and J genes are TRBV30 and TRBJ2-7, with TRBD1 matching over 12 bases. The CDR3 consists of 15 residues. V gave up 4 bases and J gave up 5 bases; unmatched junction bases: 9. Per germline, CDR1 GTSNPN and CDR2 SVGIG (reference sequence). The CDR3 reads CAWKPGTGGMNEQYF. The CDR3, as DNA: TGTGCCTGGAAGCCCGGGACAGGGGGCATGAACGAGCAGTACTTC.

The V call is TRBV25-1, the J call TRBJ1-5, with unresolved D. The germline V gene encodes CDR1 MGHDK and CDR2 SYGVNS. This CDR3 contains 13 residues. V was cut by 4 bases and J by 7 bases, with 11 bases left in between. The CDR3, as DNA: TGTGCCAGCAGTGTCGACATATACCAGCCCCAGCATTTT. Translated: CASSVDIYQPQHF.

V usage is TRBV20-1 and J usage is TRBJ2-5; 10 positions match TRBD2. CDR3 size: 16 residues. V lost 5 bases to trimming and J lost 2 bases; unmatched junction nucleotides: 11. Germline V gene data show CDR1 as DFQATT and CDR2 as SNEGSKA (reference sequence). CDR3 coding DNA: TGCAGTGCTGAGGGAGCTAGCGGGGGACTACAAGAGACCCAGTACTTC. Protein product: CSAEGASGGLQETQYF.

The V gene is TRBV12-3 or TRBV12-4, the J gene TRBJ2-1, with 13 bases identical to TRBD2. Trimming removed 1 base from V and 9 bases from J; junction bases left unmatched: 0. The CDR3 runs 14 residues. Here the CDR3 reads CASSLGTSGSEQFF. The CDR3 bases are TGTGCCAGCAGTTTAGGGACTAGCGGGAGTGAGCAGTTCTTC.

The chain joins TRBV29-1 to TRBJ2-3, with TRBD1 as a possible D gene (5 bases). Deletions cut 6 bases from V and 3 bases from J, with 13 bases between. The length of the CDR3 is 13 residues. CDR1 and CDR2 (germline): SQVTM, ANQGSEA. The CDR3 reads CSVSQGGTDTQYF. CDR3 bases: TGCAGCGTGTCCCAGGGTGGGACAGATACGCAGTATTTT.

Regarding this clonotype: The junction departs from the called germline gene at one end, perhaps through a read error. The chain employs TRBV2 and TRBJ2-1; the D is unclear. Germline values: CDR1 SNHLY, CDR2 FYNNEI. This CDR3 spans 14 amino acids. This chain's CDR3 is CASIEQSSYNEQFF. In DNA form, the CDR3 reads TGTGCCAGCATTGAACAGAGCTCCTACAATGAGCAGTTCTTC.

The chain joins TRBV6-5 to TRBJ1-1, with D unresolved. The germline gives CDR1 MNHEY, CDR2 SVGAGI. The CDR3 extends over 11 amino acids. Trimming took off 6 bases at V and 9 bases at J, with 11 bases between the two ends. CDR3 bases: TGTGCCAGCAGCCACGGCCCACAAGCTTTCTTT. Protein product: CASSHGPQAFF.

Here the CDR3 reads CASSLGNRRSGYTF. In DNA form, the CDR3 reads TGTGCCAGCAGTTTAGGAAACCGGAGGTCTGGCTACACCTTC. This chain connects TRBV12-3 or TRBV12-4 to TRBJ1-2; D call uncertain. The CDR3 length is 14 residues. V was clipped by 1 base and J by 7 bases, with 13 bases between them.

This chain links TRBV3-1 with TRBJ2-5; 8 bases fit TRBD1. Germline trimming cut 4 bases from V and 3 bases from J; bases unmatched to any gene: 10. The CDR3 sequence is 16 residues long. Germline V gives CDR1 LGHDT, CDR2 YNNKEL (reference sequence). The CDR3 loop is CASSPRATGEKETQYF. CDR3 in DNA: TGTGCCAGCAGCCCTCGGGCGACAGGGGAAAAAGAGACCCAGTACTTC.

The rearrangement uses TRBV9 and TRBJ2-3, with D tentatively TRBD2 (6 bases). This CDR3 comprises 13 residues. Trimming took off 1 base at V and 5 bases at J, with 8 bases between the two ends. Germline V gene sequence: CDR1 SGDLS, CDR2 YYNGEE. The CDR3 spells CASSVREIDTQYF. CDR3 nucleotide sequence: TGTGCCAGCAGCGTACGGGAGATAGATACGCAGTATTTT.

CDR3 nucleotide sequence: TGCGCCAGCAGCTTGGCTAGTCTAGCGGGCTATGATGAGCAGTTCTTC. It translates to CASSLASLAGYDEQFF. V and J are TRBV5-1 and TRBJ2-1; 8 nucleotides line up with TRBD2. The CDR3 length is 16 residues. With 0 bases clipped from V and 8 bases from J, the junction kept 10 bases outside the gene matches. Germline CDR1 is SGHRS and CDR2 is YFSETQ.

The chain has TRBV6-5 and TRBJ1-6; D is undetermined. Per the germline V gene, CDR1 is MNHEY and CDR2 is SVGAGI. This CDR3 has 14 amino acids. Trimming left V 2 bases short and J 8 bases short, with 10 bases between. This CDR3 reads CASSYGRYDSPLHF. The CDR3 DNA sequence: TGTGCCAGCAGTTACGGGCGATACGATTCACCCCTCCACTTT.